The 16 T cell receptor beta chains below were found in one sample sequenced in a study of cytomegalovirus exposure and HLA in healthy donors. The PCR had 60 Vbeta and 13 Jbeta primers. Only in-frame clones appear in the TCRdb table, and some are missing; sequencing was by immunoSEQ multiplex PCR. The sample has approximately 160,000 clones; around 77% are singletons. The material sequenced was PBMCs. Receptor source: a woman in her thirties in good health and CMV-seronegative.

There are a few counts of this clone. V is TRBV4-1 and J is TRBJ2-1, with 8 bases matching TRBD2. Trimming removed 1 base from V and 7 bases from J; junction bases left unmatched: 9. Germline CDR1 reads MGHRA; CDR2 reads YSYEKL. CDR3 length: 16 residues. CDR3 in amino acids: CASSQGARGGKNEQFF. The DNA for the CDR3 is TGCGCCAGCAGCCAAGGTGCCCGGGGGGGCAAGAATGAGCAGTTCTTC.

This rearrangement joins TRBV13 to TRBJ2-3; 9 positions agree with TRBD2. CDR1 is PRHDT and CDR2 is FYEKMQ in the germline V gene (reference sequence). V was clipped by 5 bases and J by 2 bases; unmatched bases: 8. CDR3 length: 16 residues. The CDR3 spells CASSPRLAGYTDTQYF. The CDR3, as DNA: TGTGCCAGCAGCCCCCGGCTAGCGGGATACACAGATACGCAGTATTTT.

The CDR3 DNA is TGTGCCAGCAGCCAAGTACGGGGGGGCGGAGAGGTGAGCACAGATACGCAGTATTTT. It is translated as CASSQVRGGGEVSTDTQYF. The V call is TRBV4-2, the J call TRBJ2-3; 8 bases fit TRBD2. J lost 0 bases, V lost 1 base, and 12 bases had no gene match. Germline CDR1 LGHNA, CDR2 YNFKEQ. The CDR3 covers 19 residues.

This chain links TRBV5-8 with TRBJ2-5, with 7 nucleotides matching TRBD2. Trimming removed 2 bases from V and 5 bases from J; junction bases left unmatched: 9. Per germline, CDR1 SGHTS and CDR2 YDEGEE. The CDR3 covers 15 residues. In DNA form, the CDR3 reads TGTGCCAGCAGCTTTAGCGGGCGACGGGTGGAGACCCAGTACTTC. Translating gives CASSFSGRRVETQYF.

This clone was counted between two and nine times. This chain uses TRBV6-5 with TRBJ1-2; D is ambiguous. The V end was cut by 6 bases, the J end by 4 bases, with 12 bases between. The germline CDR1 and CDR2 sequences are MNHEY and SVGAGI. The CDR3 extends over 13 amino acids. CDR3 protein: CASRTQGSYGYTF. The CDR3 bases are TGTGCCAGCAGGACTCAAGGGAGCTATGGCTACACCTTC.

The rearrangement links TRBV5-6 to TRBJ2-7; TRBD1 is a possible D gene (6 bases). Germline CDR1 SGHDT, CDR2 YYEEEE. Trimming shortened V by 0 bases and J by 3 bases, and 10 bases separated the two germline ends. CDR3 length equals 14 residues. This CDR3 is CASSLATGRYEQYF. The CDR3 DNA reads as TGTGCCAGCAGCTTGGCAACAGGGCGCTACGAGCAGTACTTC.

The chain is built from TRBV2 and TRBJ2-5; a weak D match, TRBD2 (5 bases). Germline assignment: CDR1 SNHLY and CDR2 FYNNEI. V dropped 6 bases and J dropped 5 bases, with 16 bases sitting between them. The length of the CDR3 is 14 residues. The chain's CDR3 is CASSPDGGGETQYF. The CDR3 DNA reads TGTGCCAGCAGCCCGGACGGAGGCGGGGAGACCCAGTACTTC.

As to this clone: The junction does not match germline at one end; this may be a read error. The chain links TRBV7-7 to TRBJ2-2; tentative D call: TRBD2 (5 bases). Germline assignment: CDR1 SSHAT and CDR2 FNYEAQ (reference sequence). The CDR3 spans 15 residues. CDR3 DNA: TGTGCTAGCAGCTTAGCGCGACAGAACACCGGGGAGCTGTTTTTT. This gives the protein CASSLARQNTGELFF.

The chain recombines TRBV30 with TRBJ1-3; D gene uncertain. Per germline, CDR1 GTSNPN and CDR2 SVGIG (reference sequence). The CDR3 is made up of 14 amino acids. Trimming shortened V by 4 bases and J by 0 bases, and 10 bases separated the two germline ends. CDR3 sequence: CAWKAGFSGNTIYF. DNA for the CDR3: TGTGCCTGGAAGGCAGGATTCTCTGGAAACACCATATATTTT.

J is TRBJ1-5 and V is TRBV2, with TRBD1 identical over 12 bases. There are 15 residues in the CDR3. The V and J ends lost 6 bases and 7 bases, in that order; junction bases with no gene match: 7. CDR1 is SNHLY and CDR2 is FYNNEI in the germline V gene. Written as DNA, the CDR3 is TGTGCCAGCAGGGGGGACAGGGGGCAGGGGCAGCCCCAGCATTTT. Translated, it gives CASRGDRGQGQPQHF.

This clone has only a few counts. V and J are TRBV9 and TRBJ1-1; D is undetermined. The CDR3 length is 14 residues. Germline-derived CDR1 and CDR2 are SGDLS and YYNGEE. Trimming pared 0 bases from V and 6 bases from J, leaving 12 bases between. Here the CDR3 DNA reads TGTGCCAGCAGCGTAGTTGGGCATTTGGCTGAAGCTTTCTTT. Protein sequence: CASSVVGHLAEAFF.

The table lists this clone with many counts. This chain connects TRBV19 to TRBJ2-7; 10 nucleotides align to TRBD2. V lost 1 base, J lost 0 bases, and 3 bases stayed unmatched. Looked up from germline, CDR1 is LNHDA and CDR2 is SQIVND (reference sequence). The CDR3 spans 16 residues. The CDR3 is CASSIGSGRRSYEQYF. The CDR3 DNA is TGTGCCAGTAGTATAGGTAGCGGGAGGCGCTCCTACGAGCAGTACTTC.

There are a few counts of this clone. In DNA, the CDR3 is TGTGCCAGCAGACCGTCGGGACAGGGTATATGCGAGCAGTACTTC. This codes for CASRPSGQGICEQYF. The chain joins TRBV28 to TRBJ2-7; 9 nucleotides agree with TRBD1. Germline V CDR1 and CDR2: MDHEN, SYDVKM. The CDR3 has 15 residues. V was pared by 6 bases and J by 6 bases, with 12 bases of the junction left unmatched. Drawing the rest from reference TRBV28 and TRBJ2-7, the complete variable domain is DVKVTQSSRYLVKRTGEKVFLECVQDMDHENMFWYRQDPGLGLRLIYFSYDVKMKEKGDIPEGYSVSREKKERFSLILESASTNQTSMYLCASRPSGQGICEQYFGPGTRLTVT.

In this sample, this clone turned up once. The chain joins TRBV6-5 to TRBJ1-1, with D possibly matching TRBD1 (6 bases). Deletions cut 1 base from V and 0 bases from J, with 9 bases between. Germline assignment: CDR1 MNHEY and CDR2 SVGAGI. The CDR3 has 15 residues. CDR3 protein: CASSYWGPLNTEAFF. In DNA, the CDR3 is TGTGCCAGCAGTTACTGGGGGCCCCTGAACACTGAAGCTTTCTTT.

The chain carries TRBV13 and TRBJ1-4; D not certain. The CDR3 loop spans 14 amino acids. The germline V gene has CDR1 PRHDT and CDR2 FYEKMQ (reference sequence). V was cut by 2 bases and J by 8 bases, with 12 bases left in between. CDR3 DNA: TGTGCCAGCAGCTTAAACTCGGCGGGCGAAAAACTGTTTTTT. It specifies CASSLNSAGEKLFF.

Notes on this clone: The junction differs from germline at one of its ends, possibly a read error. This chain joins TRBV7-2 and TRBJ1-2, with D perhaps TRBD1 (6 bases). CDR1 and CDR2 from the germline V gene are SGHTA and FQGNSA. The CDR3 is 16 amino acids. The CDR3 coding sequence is TGTGCCAGCAGCTTACAGGGGCCTGCCTCCCACTATGGCTACCCCTTC. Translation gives CASSLQGPASHYGYPF.